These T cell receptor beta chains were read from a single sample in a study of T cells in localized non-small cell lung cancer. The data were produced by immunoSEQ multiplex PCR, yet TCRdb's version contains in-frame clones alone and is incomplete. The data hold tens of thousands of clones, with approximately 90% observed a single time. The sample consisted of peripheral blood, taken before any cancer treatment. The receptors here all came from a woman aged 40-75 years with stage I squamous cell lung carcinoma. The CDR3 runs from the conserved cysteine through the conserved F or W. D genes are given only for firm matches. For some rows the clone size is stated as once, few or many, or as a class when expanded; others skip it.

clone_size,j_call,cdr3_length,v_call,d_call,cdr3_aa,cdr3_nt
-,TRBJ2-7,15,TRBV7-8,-,CASSQGPLSPYEQYF,TGTGCCAGCAGCCAGGGACCACTCAGCCCCTACGAGCAGTACTTC
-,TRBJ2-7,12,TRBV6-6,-,CASSYRGGEQYF,TGTGCCAGCAGTTACAGAGGGGGGGAGCAGTACTTC
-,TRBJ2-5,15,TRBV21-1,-,CASSRFMGVGETQYF,TGTGCCAGCAGCAGGTTTATGGGGGTGGGGGAGACCCAGTACTTC
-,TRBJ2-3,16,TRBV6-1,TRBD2,CASSEHGTSGGHTQYF,TGTGCCAGCAGTGAACACGGGACTAGCGGGGGCCATACGCAGTATTTT
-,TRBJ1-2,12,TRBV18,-,CASSPGLYGYTF,TGTGCCAGCTCTCCAGGACTCTATGGCTACACCTTC
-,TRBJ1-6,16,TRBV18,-,CASSPRPSSYNSPLHF,TGTGCCAGCTCACCACGACCGAGCTCCTATAATTCACCCCTCCACTTT
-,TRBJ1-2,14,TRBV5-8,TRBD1,CASRPQGVGYGYTF,TGTGCCAGCAGACCCCAGGGGGTCGGCTATGGCTACACCTTC
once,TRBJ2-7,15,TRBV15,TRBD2,CATSRASGGAYEQYF,TGTGCCACCAGCAGAGCTAGCGGGGGGGCGTACGAGCAGTACTTC
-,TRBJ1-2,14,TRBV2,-,CASSEALHGRGYTF,TGTGCCAGCAGTGAAGCGCTTCATGGTCGAGGCTACACCTTC
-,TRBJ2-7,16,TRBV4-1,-,CASSQKGVLPASEQYF,TGCGCCAGCAGCCAAAAAGGAGTCCTGCCGGCGAGCGAGCAGTACTTC
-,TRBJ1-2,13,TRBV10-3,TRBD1,CAIRVQDRGYYTF,TGTGCCATCAGAGTCCAGGACAGGGGGTACTACACCTTC
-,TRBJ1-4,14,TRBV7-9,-,CASSPLGFQEKLFF,TGTGCCAGCAGCCCCCTGGGGTTTCAGGAAAAACTGTTTTTT
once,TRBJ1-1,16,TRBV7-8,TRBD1,CASSLGTGFVDTEAFF,TGTGCCAGCAGCCTAGGGACAGGGTTTGTAGACACTGAAGCTTTCTTT
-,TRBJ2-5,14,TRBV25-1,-,CASSAPGQAETQYF,TGTGCCAGCAGTGCCCCTGGGCAGGCGGAGACCCAGTACTTC
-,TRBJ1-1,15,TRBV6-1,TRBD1,CASSFKTGSGTEAFF,TGTGCCAGCAGTTTTAAGACAGGGTCGGGGACTGAAGCTTTCTTT
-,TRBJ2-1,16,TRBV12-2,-,CASRLAGLADDNEQFF,TGTGCAAGTCGCTTAGCCGGACTAGCGGATGACAATGAGCAGTTCTTC
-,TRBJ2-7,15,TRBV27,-,CASGGRGLSSYEQYF,TGTGCCAGCGGGGGCCGAGGCCTGAGCTCCTACGAGCAGTACTTC
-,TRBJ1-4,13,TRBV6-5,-,CASKVSTNEKLFF,TGTGCCAGCAAGGTCTCAACTAATGAAAAACTGTTTTTT
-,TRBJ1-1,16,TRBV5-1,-,CASSLASGNVNTEAFF,TGCGCCAGCAGCTTGGCTTCGGGGAATGTGAACACTGAAGCTTTCTTT
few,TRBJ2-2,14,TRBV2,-,CASRQQGRAGELFF,TGTGCCAGCAGGCAACAGGGCCGGGCCGGGGAGCTGTTTTTT
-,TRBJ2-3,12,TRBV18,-,CASSPPGDKQYF,TGTGCCAGCTCACCGCCCGGGGATAAGCAGTATTTT
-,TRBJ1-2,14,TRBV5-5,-,CASSLEKGRSGYTF,TGTGCCAGCAGCTTGGAGAAAGGGAGGAGTGGCTACACCTTC